A selection of T cell receptor beta chains follows, all from one sample in a study of T cell changes during pregnancy in multiple sclerosis. Clones were read by immunoSEQ multiplex PCR, and TCRdb kept only the in-frame ones, dropping some. The sample lists around 35,000 clones, just over 90% occurring once. The sample in question was CD4+ T cells from peripheral blood mononuclear cells, obtained after pregnancy. The receptors stem from a female donor with multiple sclerosis, enrolled in a pregnancy study. CDR3s include the opening cysteine and the closing phenylalanine or tryptophan.

J | V | CDR3
TRBJ1-2 | TRBV18 | CASSRTATNYGYTF
TRBJ2-1 | TRBV2 | CASRQTGFDEQFF
TRBJ2-1 | TRBV5-1 | CASSLGDRGPISYNEQFF
TRBJ2-3 | TRBV4-3 | CASSPRGGDTQYF
TRBJ2-5 | TRBV5-4 | CASSTGLAGAGGTQYF
TRBJ2-1 | TRBV4-2 | CASSPYGTGALYEQFF
TRBJ2-1 | TRBV7-9 | CASTLRDRVYNEQFF
TRBJ1-2 | TRBV6-5 | CASSLGGAFVYYGYTF
TRBJ1-1 | TRBV19 | CASSRTGNTEAFF
TRBJ2-1 | TRBV7-9 | CASSFLGGGGDNEQFF
TRBJ2-7 | TRBV2 | CASSERATGEGAYEQYF